A single sample gave rise to the 32 T cell receptor beta chains below, sequenced in a study of blood T cell repertoires in COVID-19. Here immunoSEQ multiplex PCR was the method, and the copy in TCRdb shows in-frame clones only, minus some. The table lists roughly 150,000 clones, approximately 79% of them singletons. The material sequenced was PBMCs or T cells enriched from blood (not recorded which). These receptors were obtained from a man in his forties or fifties who had recovered from COVID-19.

The CDR3 reads CASSSPGLAGVYNEQFF. The CDR3 nucleotides read TGTGCCAGCAGTTCGCCGGGACTAGCGGGGGTTTACAATGAGCAGTTCTTC. The genes are TRBV27 and TRBJ2-1; 14 positions agree with TRBD2. The germline V gene has CDR1 MNHEY and CDR2 SMNVEV (reference sequence). The CDR3 has 17 residues. With V trimmed by 4 bases and J by 4 bases, 6 bases remained unmatched.

The rearrangement uses TRBV19 and TRBJ1-1; D not certain. Trimming took off 2 bases at V and 4 bases at J, with 11 bases between the two ends. Looked up from germline, CDR1 is LNHDA and CDR2 is SQIVND (reference sequence). This CDR3 is built from 14 residues. Here the CDR3 reads CASSIRVGGTEAFF. The CDR3 DNA reads TGTGCCAGTAGTATAAGGGTGGGAGGCACTGAAGCTTTCTTT.

The gene calls are TRBV14 and TRBJ2-7; TRBD1 matches 7 bases. The CDR3 is made up of 14 amino acids. Germline V CDR1 and CDR2: SGHDN, FVKESK. Germline trimming cut 1 base from V and 2 bases from J; bases unmatched to any gene: 2. The CDR3 here is CASSQGTGTYEQYF. CDR3 DNA: TGTGCCAGCAGCCAAGGGACAGGTACCTACGAGCAGTACTTC.

The chain employs TRBV5-5 and TRBJ1-5; TRBD1 is a possible D gene (5 bases). Germline V gene lookup returns CDR1 SGHKS and CDR2 YYEKEE (reference sequence). The CDR3 contains 19 residues. V was pared by 0 bases and J by 0 bases, with 19 bases between. The CDR3 region is CASSLEGAGPTLSNQPQHF. CDR3 DNA: TGTGCCAGCAGCTTGGAAGGGGCAGGACCCACCCTTAGCAATCAGCCCCAGCATTTT.

The chain combines TRBV11-2 with TRBJ2-7, with D perhaps matching TRBD2 (5 bases). Germline-derived CDR1 and CDR2 are SGHAT and FQNNGV. Trimming removed 1 base from V and 4 bases from J, with 8 bases in between. The CDR3 totals 13 residues. CDR3: CASSLGQRYEQYF. The CDR3 DNA reads as TGTGCCAGCAGCTTAGGGCAGCGGTACGAGCAGTACTTC. Variable domain in full (rest from reference TRBV11-2 and TRBJ2-7): EAGVAQSPRYKIIEKRQSVAFWCNPISGHATLYWYQQILGQGPKLLIQFQNNGVVDDSQLPKDRFSAERLKGVDSTLKIQPAKLEDSAVYLCASSLGQRYEQYFGPGTRLTVT.

The CDR3 sequence: CASSLAVGGGVETQYF. Here the CDR3 DNA reads TGCGCCAGCAGCTTGGCCGTTGGCGGGGGGGTTGAGACCCAGTACTTC. The rearrangement joins TRBV5-1 to TRBJ2-5; TRBD2 matches 9 bases. This CDR3 region has 16 residues. Trimming removed 0 bases from V and 5 bases from J; junction bases left unmatched: 8. Germline V gene lookup returns CDR1 SGHRS and CDR2 YFSETQ.

The V call is TRBV4-1, the J call TRBJ1-2, with a tentative D call TRBD1 (5 bases). V lost 0 bases, J lost 8 bases, and 13 bases lay in between. CDR3 length: 14 residues. Per germline, CDR1 MGHRA and CDR2 YSYEKL. This chain's CDR3 is CASSQDHQGWGYTF. CDR3 sequence (DNA): TGCGCCAGCAGCCAAGATCATCAGGGCTGGGGCTACACCTTC.

V usage is TRBV18 and J usage is TRBJ1-1; D perhaps matches TRBD1 (5 bases). The germline V gene has CDR1 KGHSH and CDR2 LQKENI. The CDR3 has 15 residues. The V end lost 5 bases, the J end lost 7 bases, and 20 bases lay between the germline ends. Here the CDR3 DNA reads TGTGCCAGCTCAACTACCCCCGGGGGAGGGGTTGAAGCTTTCTTT. This sequence encodes CASSTTPGGGVEAFF. The full variable domain, with the rest looked up from reference TRBV18 and TRBJ1-1, is NAGVMQNPRHLVRRRGQEARLRCSPMKGHSHVYWYRQLPEEGLKFMVYLQKENIIDESGMPKERFSAEFPKEGPSILRIQQVVRGDSAAYFCASSTTPGGGVEAFFGQGTRLTVV.

In this sample, this clone turned up once. This chain links TRBV3-1 (or the pseudogene TRBV3-2) with TRBJ2-7, with 12 bases matching TRBD2. Looked up from germline, CDR1 is LGHDT and CDR2 is YNNKEL (reference sequence). V lost 1 base, J lost 0 bases, and 4 bases stayed unmatched. The CDR3 is 17 residues long. Written as DNA, the CDR3 is TGTGCCAGCAGCCAAGGACTAGCGGGGGCCTCCTCCTACGAGCAGTACTTC. It translates to CASSQGLAGASSYEQYF.

This clone has a single count. The chain links TRBV6-2 or TRBV6-3 to TRBJ1-1, with D perhaps matching TRBD1 (5 bases). The CDR3 length is 15 residues. V was trimmed by 4 bases and J by 1 base, leaving 13 bases between them. CDR1 and CDR2 (germline): MNHEY, SVGEGT. The CDR3 bases are TGTGCCAGCAGTTTGGGGCTGCCGACGAACACTGAAGCTTTCTTT. This encodes CASSLGLPTNTEAFF.

Notes on this clone: The identical CDR3 is also encoded by other nucleotide sequences in the sample. V and J are TRBV9 and TRBJ1-6; D remains ambiguous. Germline V gene data show CDR1 as SGDLS and CDR2 as YYNGEE. The V and J ends lost 0 bases and 7 bases respectively, with 5 bases between them. The CDR3 is 13 amino acids. The CDR3 nucleotides are TGTGCCAGCAGCGTAGTCGGGAATTCACCCCTCCACTTT. Translating gives CASSVVGNSPLHF. The full variable domain, rest sourced from reference TRBV9 and TRBJ1-6, is DSGVTQTPKHLITATGQRVTLRCSPRSGDLSVYWYQQSLDQGLQFLIQYYNGEERAKGNILERFSAQQFPDLHSELNLSSLELGDSALYFCASSVVGNSPLHFGNGTRLTVT.

The rearrangement uses TRBV7-3 and TRBJ1-1; 8 nucleotides agree with TRBD1. V was pared by 3 bases and J by 5 bases, with 5 bases of the junction left unmatched. This CDR3 contains 14 residues. Germline V gives CDR1 SGHTA, CDR2 FQGTGA. CDR3 in DNA: TGTGCCAGCAGCTTGGGCAGGGGGCGAACTGAAGCTTTCTTT. Its protein is CASSLGRGRTEAFF.

DNA of the CDR3: TGCGCCAGCAGCCCAGACAGGGGCCGCGAGGCTTTCTTT. It yields the protein CASSPDRGREAFF. The chain combines TRBV4-1 with TRBJ1-1, with 8 bases fitting TRBD1. The CDR3 spans 13 residues. V lost 4 bases, J lost 11 bases, and 9 bases stayed unmatched. Germline CDR1 and CDR2: MGHRA and YSYEKL.

The chain employs TRBV7-6 and TRBJ1-1, with D possibly being TRBD1 (6 bases). The CDR3 has 15 residues. Germline-derived CDR1 and CDR2 are SGHVS and FNYEAQ. The germline V and J ends were trimmed by 5 bases and 7 bases, with 20 bases remaining between them. For the CDR3, the DNA is TGTGCCAGCAGCCCAAGCTCCGCCAGGGGCGGTGAAGCTTTCTTT. Its translation is CASSPSSARGGEAFF.

The chain joins TRBV6-5 to TRBJ1-4, with a possible D match to TRBD1 (6 bases). The germline gives CDR1 MNHEY, CDR2 SVGAGI. This CDR3 is built from 16 residues. V gave up 4 bases and J gave up 3 bases, with 15 bases separating them. CDR3 loop: CASSSKNRDPNEKLFF. DNA of the CDR3: TGTGCCAGCAGTTCCAAAAACAGGGATCCTAATGAAAAACTGTTTTTT.

V is TRBV4-1 and J is TRBJ2-1; 8 bases map to TRBD1. Germline V gene lookup returns CDR1 MGHRA and CDR2 YSYEKL. The CDR3 contains 15 residues. V gave up 0 bases and J gave up 12 bases; unmatched junction bases: 10. This chain's CDR3 is CASSQERRVDRGQFF. The DNA for the CDR3 is TGCGCCAGCAGCCAAGAACGGAGGGTCGACAGGGGGCAGTTCTTC.

The chain uses TRBV4-1 and TRBJ2-7; TRBD2 matches 7 bases. The junction had 8 bases not matched to a gene; V was cut back by 4 bases and J by 2 bases. The germline gives CDR1 MGHRA, CDR2 YSYEKL. The CDR3 is 15 residues long. CDR3 region: CASSPTYSGTYEQYF. CDR3 DNA: TGCGCCAGCAGCCCGACTTACAGCGGGACCTACGAGCAGTACTTC.

This chain connects TRBV5-6 to TRBJ2-5, with a tentative D call TRBD1 (5 bases). CDR3 size: 12 residues. Trimming removed 0 bases from V and 6 bases from J, with 6 bases in between. CDR1 is SGHDT, CDR2 YYEEEE, per germline. The CDR3 DNA is TGTGCCAGCAGCTTGGCAGGGCAGACCCAGTACTTC. Residues: CASSLAGQTQYF. Supplemented by reference TRBV5-6 and TRBJ2-5, the full variable domain reads DAGVTQSPTHLIKTRGQQVTLRCSPKSGHDTVSWYQQALGQGPQFIFQYYEEEERQRGNFPDRFSGHQFPNYSSELNVNALLLGDSALYLCASSLAGQTQYFGPGTRLLVL.

CDR3 sequence reads: CAISPTGSGEKLFF. The CDR3 DNA is TGTGCCATCAGCCCGACAGGGAGCGGTGAAAAACTGTTTTTT. The V gene is TRBV10-3, the J gene TRBJ1-4, with 7 bases identical to TRBD1. This CDR3 is built from 14 residues. V trimming: 6 bases; J trimming: 7 bases; junction bases outside the gene matches: 8. Germline V gene sequence: CDR1 ENHRY, CDR2 SYGVKD.

This sequence joins TRBV5-1 and TRBJ1-3, with D perhaps matching TRBD1 (6 bases). Germline CDR1 reads SGHRS; CDR2 reads YFSETQ. Deletions cut 4 bases from V and 0 bases from J, with 17 bases between. The length of the CDR3 is 17 residues. The CDR3 is CASSVQGPLLSGNTIYF. CDR3 in DNA: TGCGCCAGCAGCGTACAGGGACCTCTACTCTCTGGAAACACCATATATTTT.

The chain is built from TRBV11-2 and TRBJ2-7; 11 bases are a match to TRBD1. The CDR3 extends over 15 amino acids. CDR1 SGHAT and CDR2 FQNNGV come from the germline V gene. Germline trimming cut 3 bases from V and 4 bases from J; bases unmatched to any gene: 5. In DNA form, the CDR3 reads TGTGCCAGCAGCTTTTTCGGGACAGGGGGTTACGAGCAGTACTTC. Its protein is CASSFFGTGGYEQYF. Full variable domain (remainder filled in from reference TRBV11-2 and TRBJ2-7): EAGVAQSPRYKIIEKRQSVAFWCNPISGHATLYWYQQILGQGPKLLIQFQNNGVVDDSQLPKDRFSAERLKGVDSTLKIQPAKLEDSAVYLCASSFFGTGGYEQYFGPGTRLTVT.

The V and J genes are TRBV9 and TRBJ2-3; 9 nucleotides align to TRBD2. J was trimmed by 5 bases and V by 0 bases; bases with no gene match: 4. The germline V gene has CDR1 SGDLS and CDR2 YYNGEE. The CDR3 is 15 amino acids. CDR3 residues: CASSVAASGEDTQYF. CDR3 bases: TGTGCCAGCAGCGTAGCGGCTAGCGGGGAAGATACGCAGTATTTT.

The chain has TRBV2 and TRBJ1-6; D ambiguous. The ends were cut back, 7 bases at V and 10 bases at J, with 14 bases in the middle. Germline V gene data show CDR1 as SNHLY and CDR2 as FYNNEI. CDR3 length: 13 residues. In nucleotides, the CDR3 is TGTGCCAGCACTTACCAGCCCGGGTCACCCCTCCACTTT. It is translated as CASTYQPGSPLHF.

V and J are TRBV7-3 and TRBJ2-1; possible D gene TRBD1, 6 bases. V was cut by 5 bases and J by 9 bases, with 11 bases left in between. Germline V CDR1 and CDR2: SGHTA, FQGTGA. This CDR3 spans 12 amino acids. The DNA for the CDR3 is TGTGCCAGCAGCCTACAGGGAAGTGAGCAGTTCTTC. Amino acids: CASSLQGSEQFF.

This clone appeared once. The chain couples TRBV5-1 to TRBJ1-1, with D uncertain. The germline V gene has CDR1 SGHRS and CDR2 YFSETQ. Trimming cost V 4 bases and J 2 bases, with 9 bases left between them. The CDR3 has 13 amino acids. CDR3 bases: TGCGCCAGCAGCGTAACATCCAACACTGAAGCTTTCTTT. Translation gives CASSVTSNTEAFF.

The J gene is TRBJ2-1, the V gene TRBV11-3, with 8 bases fitting TRBD2. The CDR3 consists of 16 residues. With V trimmed by 5 bases and J by 8 bases, 14 bases remained unmatched. Germline CDR1 SGHNT, CDR2 YENEEA. In DNA form, the CDR3 reads TGTGCCAGCAGCCAACGACTCGGGGGGGCTGGGCATGAGCAGTTCTTC. Amino acid sequence: CASSQRLGGAGHEQFF.

V is TRBV19 and J is TRBJ1-5; D is unresolved. The germline V gene encodes CDR1 LNHDA and CDR2 SQIVND (reference sequence). Trimming left V 3 bases short and J 0 bases short, with 6 bases between. The CDR3 consists of 14 residues. The CDR3: CASSISGSNQPQHF. CDR3 DNA: TGTGCCAGTAGTATTTCAGGTAGCAATCAGCCCCAGCATTTT.

This clone was seen a handful of times. The chain joins TRBV9 to TRBJ2-2, with 7 bases fitting TRBD1. With V trimmed by 2 bases and J by 4 bases, 8 bases remained unmatched. Germline CDR1 is SGDLS and CDR2 is YYNGEE. The CDR3 is 16 amino acids. In DNA, the CDR3 is TGTGCCAGCAGCGTTCACCGGGACAGCGGCACCGGGGAGCTGTTTTTT. Protein: CASSVHRDSGTGELFF. Full variable domain (remainder filled in from reference TRBV9 and TRBJ2-2): DSGVTQTPKHLITATGQRVTLRCSPRSGDLSVYWYQQSLDQGLQFLIQYYNGEERAKGNILERFSAQQFPDLHSELNLSSLELGDSALYFCASSVHRDSGTGELFFGEGSRLTVL.

CDR3 sequence: CASSLRGLYGYTF. DNA for the CDR3: TGTGCCAGCAGCTTAAGGGGGCTCTATGGCTACACCTTC. This chain uses TRBV13 with TRBJ1-2, with 7 bases aligning to TRBD1. The CDR3 has 13 amino acids. Germline CDR1 is PRHDT and CDR2 is FYEKMQ (reference sequence). After removal of 2 bases from V and 4 bases from J, the junction contained 1 base not matched to a gene.

The chain recombines TRBV6-4 with TRBJ2-7; 11 nucleotides line up with TRBD2. Unmatched junction bases numbered 3, after V lost 7 bases and J lost 1 base. CDR3 length: 14 amino acids. Germline values: CDR1 MRHNA, CDR2 SNTAGT. CDR3 region: CASIWTSGSYEQYF. In nucleotides, the CDR3 is TGTGCCAGCATCTGGACTAGCGGGTCCTACGAGCAGTACTTC.

The chain carries TRBV2 and TRBJ2-7; TRBD2 matches 8 bases. The CDR3 is 13 amino acids. Germline V gene data show CDR1 as SNHLY and CDR2 as FYNNEI. V was clipped by 8 bases and J by 6 bases; unmatched bases: 9. The CDR3 region has the DNA TGTGCCAGCCACGAGACTAGCGTGGGCGAGCAGTACTTC. Its translation is CASHETSVGEQYF. The full variable domain, its missing parts supplied by reference TRBV2 and TRBJ2-7, is EPEVTQTPSHQVTQMGQEVILRCVPISNHLYFYWYRQILGQKVEFLVSFYNNEISEKSEIFDDQFSVERPDGSNFTLKIRSTKLEDSAMYFCASHETSVGEQYFGPGTRLTVT.

J is TRBJ2-2 and V is TRBV19; possible D gene TRBD1, 6 bases. The CDR3 has 15 amino acids. V lost 1 base and J 2 bases, leaving 8 bases between the germline ends. CDR1 is LNHDA, CDR2 SQIVND, per germline (reference sequence). CDR3 nucleotide sequence: TGTGCCAGTAGTATAGTCAGGGGAAACACCGGGGAGCTGTTTTTT. Translated, it gives CASSIVRGNTGELFF.